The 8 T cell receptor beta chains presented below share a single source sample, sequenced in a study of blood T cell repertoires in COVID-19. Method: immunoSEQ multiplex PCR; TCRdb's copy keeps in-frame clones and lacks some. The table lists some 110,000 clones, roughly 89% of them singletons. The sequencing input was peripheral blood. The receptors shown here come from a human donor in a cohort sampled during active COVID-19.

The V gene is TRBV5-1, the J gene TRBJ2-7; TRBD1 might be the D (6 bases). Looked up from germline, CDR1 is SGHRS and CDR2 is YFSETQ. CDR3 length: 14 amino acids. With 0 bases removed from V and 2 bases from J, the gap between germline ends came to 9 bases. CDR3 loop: CASSLEDRTYEQYF. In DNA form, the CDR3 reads TGCGCCAGCAGCTTGGAGGACAGAACCTACGAGCAGTACTTC.

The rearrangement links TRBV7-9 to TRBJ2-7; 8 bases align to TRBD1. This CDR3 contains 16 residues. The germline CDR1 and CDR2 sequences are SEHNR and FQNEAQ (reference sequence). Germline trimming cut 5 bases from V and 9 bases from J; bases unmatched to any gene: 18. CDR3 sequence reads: CASSQTLDREISGQYF. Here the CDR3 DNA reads TGTGCCAGCAGCCAGACATTGGACAGGGAAATAAGTGGGCAGTACTTC.

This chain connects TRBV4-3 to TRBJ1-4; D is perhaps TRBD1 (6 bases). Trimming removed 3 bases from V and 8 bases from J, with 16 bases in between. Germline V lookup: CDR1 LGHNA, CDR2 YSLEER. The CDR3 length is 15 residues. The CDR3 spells CASSHSGQLREKLFF. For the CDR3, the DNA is TGCGCCAGCAGCCACTCGGGACAATTAAGGGAAAAACTGTTTTTT.

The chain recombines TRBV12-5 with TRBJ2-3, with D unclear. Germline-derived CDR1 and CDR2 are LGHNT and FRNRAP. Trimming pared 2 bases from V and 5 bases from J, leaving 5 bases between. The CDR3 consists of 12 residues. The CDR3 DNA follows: TGTGCTAGTGGTTTGTACGGAGATACGCAGTATTTT. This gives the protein CASGLYGDTQYF. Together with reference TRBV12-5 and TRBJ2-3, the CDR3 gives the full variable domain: DARVTQTPRHKVTEMGQEVTMRCQPILGHNTVFWYRQTMMQGLELLAYFRNRAPLDDSGMPKDRFSAEMPDATLATLKIQPSEPRDSAVYFCASGLYGDTQYFGPGTRLTVL.

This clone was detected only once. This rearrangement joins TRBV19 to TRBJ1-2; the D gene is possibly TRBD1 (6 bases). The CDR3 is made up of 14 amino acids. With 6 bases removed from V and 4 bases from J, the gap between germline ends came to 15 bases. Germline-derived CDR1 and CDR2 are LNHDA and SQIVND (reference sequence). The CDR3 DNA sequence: TGTGCCAGTAGATCGGACAGAAGGACCTATGGCTACACCTTC. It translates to CASRSDRRTYGYTF.

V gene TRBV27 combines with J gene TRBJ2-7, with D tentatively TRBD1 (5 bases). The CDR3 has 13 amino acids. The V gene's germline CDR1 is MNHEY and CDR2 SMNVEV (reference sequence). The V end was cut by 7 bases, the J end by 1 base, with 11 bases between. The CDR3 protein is CASNLAGSYEQYF. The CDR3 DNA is TGTGCCAGCAACCTCGCAGGGTCCTACGAGCAGTACTTC.

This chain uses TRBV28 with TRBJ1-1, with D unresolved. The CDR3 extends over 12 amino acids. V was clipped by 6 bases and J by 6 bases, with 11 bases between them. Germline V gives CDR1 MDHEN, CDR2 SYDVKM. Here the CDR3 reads CASSYHFSEAFF. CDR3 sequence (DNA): TGTGCCAGCAGCTATCATTTTTCTGAAGCTTTCTTT.

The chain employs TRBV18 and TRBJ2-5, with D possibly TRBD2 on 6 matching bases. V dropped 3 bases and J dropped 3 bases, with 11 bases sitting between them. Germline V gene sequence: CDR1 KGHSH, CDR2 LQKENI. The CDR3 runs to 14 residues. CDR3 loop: CASSPSQREETQYF. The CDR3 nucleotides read TGTGCCAGCTCACCCAGTCAGCGGGAAGAGACCCAGTACTTC. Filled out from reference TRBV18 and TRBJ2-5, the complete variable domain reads NAGVMQNPRHLVRRRGQEARLRCSPMKGHSHVYWYRQLPEEGLKFMVYLQKENIIDESGMPKERFSAEFPKEGPSILRIQQVVRGDSAAYFCASSPSQREETQYFGPGTRLLVL.